This T cell receptor (beta chain) was recovered during a study of cytomegalovirus exposure and HLA in healthy donors. As for the study in general: A subsequent analysis reported that the 110 or so validation repertoires were produced on the same platform that had also been used for the approximately 710 first-cohort repertoires.

A note on this clone: Its specificity is unknown.

The data were produced by immunoSEQ multiplex PCR, yet TCRdb's version contains in-frame clones alone and is incomplete. The table has more than 200,000 clones, about 90% seen once. The germline V gene encodes CDR1 SGDLS and CDR2 YYNGEE. The CDR3 is made up of 16 amino acids. V shed 2 bases, J shed 0 bases, and the junction held 4 bases outside the gene matches. The donors formed part of the approximately 130-subject validation cohort, distinct from the roughly 700-subject first cohort. Study-level results: TCR sequences were mostly rare, though some public TCRs occurred in many donors. Specificity of a few CMV-associated chains for CMV antigens was verified in vitro.

The sequence was collected from a woman aged 25 to 39 in good health and CMV-seronegative. The sequenced material came from PBMCs. The V call is TRBV9, the J call TRBJ2-7; 11 bases match TRBD2. The CDR3 region is CASSVGTSGPSYEQYF. The CDR3 region has the DNA TGTGCCAGCAGCGTGGGGACTAGCGGCCCCTCCTACGAGCAGTACTTC. Filled out from reference TRBV9 and TRBJ2-7, the complete variable domain reads DSGVTQTPKHLITATGQRVTLRCSPRSGDLSVYWYQQSLDQGLQFLIQYYNGEERAKGNILERFSAQQFPDLHSELNLSSLELGDSALYFCASSVGTSGPSYEQYFGPGTRLTVT.